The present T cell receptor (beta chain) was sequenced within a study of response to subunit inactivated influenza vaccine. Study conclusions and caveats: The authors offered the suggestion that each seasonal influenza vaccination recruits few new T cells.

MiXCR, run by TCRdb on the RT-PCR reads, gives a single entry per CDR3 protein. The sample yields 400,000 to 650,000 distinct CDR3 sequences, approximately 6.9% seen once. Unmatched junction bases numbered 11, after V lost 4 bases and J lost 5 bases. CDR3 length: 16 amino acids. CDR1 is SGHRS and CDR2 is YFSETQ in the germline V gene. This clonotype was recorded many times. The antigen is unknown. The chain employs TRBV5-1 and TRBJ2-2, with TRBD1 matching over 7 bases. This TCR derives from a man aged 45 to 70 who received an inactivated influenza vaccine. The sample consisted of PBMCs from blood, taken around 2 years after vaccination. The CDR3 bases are TGCGCCAGCAGCGGACAGGTCCAAGCCATGACCGGGGAGCTGTTTTTT. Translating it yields CASSGQVQAMTGELFF.